This passage covers 11 T cell receptor beta chains from one sample sequenced in a study of T cell responses to AZD1222 COVID-19 vaccine. Sequenced by immunoSEQ multiplex PCR; TCRdb stores in-frame clones only, minus some. The profile shows around 84,000 clones, around 89% of them singletons. This specimen consisted of peripheral blood, obtained on day 0 of AZD1222 vaccination. The receptors derive from an adult in good health.

J is TRBJ1-5 and V is TRBV7-9, with D unresolved. Trimming cost V 1 base and J 4 bases, with 8 bases left between them. In germline, CDR1 is SEHNR, CDR2 FQNEAQ (reference sequence). The CDR3 spans 14 residues. This CDR3 reads CASSLGQQNQPQHF. The CDR3 DNA reads TGTGCCAGCAGCTTAGGCCAGCAAAATCAGCCCCAGCATTTT.

The rearrangement links TRBV6-2 or TRBV6-3 to TRBJ2-7; 10 positions agree with TRBD1. Per the germline V gene, CDR1 is MNHEY and CDR2 is SVGEGT. There are 14 residues in the CDR3. Trimming cost V 6 bases and J 3 bases; bases outside gene matches: 5. The CDR3 protein is CASRYRDRGYEQYF. CDR3 sequence (DNA): TGTGCCAGCAGGTACCGGGACAGGGGCTACGAGCAGTACTTC.

V usage is TRBV19 and J usage is TRBJ2-5, with 10 positions matching TRBD2. V gave up 6 bases and J gave up 5 bases; unmatched junction bases: 12. Germline V gene data show CDR1 as LNHDA and CDR2 as SQIVND (reference sequence). The CDR3 is made up of 16 amino acids. The CDR3 coding sequence is TGTGCCAGTAGGTTCAGGAGCGGGAGGGCCGGGGAGACCCAGTACTTC. Its translation: CASRFRSGRAGETQYF.

The CDR3 region has the DNA TGTGCCAGTAGACCCCTATACAGGAGCGGAGGAAACTATGGCTACACCTTC. Protein product: CASRPLYRSGGNYGYTF. V and J are TRBV19 and TRBJ1-2; a weak D match, TRBD1 (5 bases). The germline gives CDR1 LNHDA, CDR2 SQIVND (reference sequence). Trimming stripped 6 bases from V and 2 bases from J, with 22 bases between. The CDR3 has 17 residues.

The genes are TRBV5-1 and TRBJ2-2, with D perhaps TRBD1 (6 bases). Trimming pared 4 bases from V and 7 bases from J, leaving 14 bases between. The CDR3 runs 14 residues. CDR1 is SGHRS, CDR2 YFSETQ, per germline. CDR3 loop: CASSIQGQGGELFF. CDR3 coding DNA: TGCGCCAGCAGCATTCAGGGGCAGGGCGGGGAGCTGTTTTTT.

V and J are TRBV19 and TRBJ2-1, with unresolved D. In germline, CDR1 is LNHDA, CDR2 SQIVND (reference sequence). V shed 3 bases and J shed 8 bases, with 11 bases lying between them. CDR3 length: 13 amino acids. This CDR3 is CASSIPPRDEQFF. DNA of the CDR3: TGTGCCAGTAGTATCCCGCCCCGGGATGAGCAGTTCTTC.

The J gene is TRBJ2-1, the V gene TRBV6-5; 9 bases are a match to TRBD2. In germline, CDR1 is MNHEY, CDR2 SVGAGI. V was pared by 6 bases and J by 6 bases, with 3 bases of the junction left unmatched. The CDR3 contains 13 residues. The CDR3 DNA reads TGTGCCAGCAGAAGGGGACTAGCCAATGAGCAGTTCTTC. It is translated as CASRRGLANEQFF.

The rearrangement links TRBV29-1 to TRBJ1-1, with D possibly TRBD1 on 5 matching bases. The CDR3 runs 13 residues. Germline CDR1 and CDR2: SQVTM and ANQGSEA. Trimming cost V 4 bases and J 3 bases, with 12 bases left between them. As DNA, the CDR3 is TGCAGCGTTGCCAGGGTAGGGGACACTGAAGCTTTCTTT. This encodes CSVARVGDTEAFF.

The chain joins TRBV5-1 to TRBJ2-3; TRBD2 agrees at 10 bases. With V trimmed by 0 bases and J by 4 bases, 5 bases remained unmatched. The CDR3 covers 16 residues. Per the germline V gene, CDR1 is SGHRS and CDR2 is YFSETQ. CDR3 in amino acids: CASSLGSSGSSDTQYF. The CDR3 DNA is TGCGCCAGCAGCTTGGGGTCTAGCGGGAGTTCAGATACGCAGTATTTT. The complete variable domain, with remaining parts taken from reference TRBV5-1 and TRBJ2-3, reads KAGVTQTPRYLIKTRGQQVTLSCSPISGHRSVSWYQQTPGQGLQFLFEYFSETQRNKGNFPGRFSGRQFSNSRSEMNVSTLELGDSALYLCASSLGSSGSSDTQYFGPGTRLTVL.

This clone was seen only a few times. J is TRBJ2-1 and V is TRBV29-1; D is possibly TRBD1 (5 bases). The length of the CDR3 is 13 residues. Germline lookup yields CDR1 SQVTM and CDR2 ANQGSEA. V was cut by 7 bases and J by 7 bases, with 17 bases left in between. In DNA form, the CDR3 reads TGCAGCGCCCAGGGCCTCGGGTATAATGAGCAGTTCTTC. Translation gives CSAQGLGYNEQFF.

V is TRBV24-1 and J is TRBJ2-5, with TRBD2 matching 12 bases. The CDR3 loop spans 15 amino acids. Germline V gives CDR1 KGHDR, CDR2 SFDVKD. J was trimmed by 4 bases and V by 7 bases; bases with no gene match: 6. The CDR3 reads CATSPSGRGPETQYF. In DNA, the CDR3 is TGTGCCACCAGCCCTAGCGGGAGGGGGCCAGAGACCCAGTACTTC.